Sequencing of this T cell receptor (beta chain) was carried out in a study of blood T cell repertoires in COVID-19. Method: immunoSEQ multiplex PCR; TCRdb's copy keeps in-frame clones and lacks some. Of nearly 80,000 clones listed, around 90% are singletons. Losses at the gene ends were 5 bases for V and 7 bases for J; bases not matched to a gene: 4. The CDR3 consists of 12 residues. In germline, CDR1 is LNHDA, CDR2 SQIVND (reference sequence). The clonotype comes from an elderly woman with acute or convalescent COVID-19. The chain carries TRBV19 and TRBJ2-5; 7 bases are shared with TRBD1. Sequenced sample: peripheral blood. DNA for the CDR3: TGTGCCAGTAGTGAGGGGGCCGGGACCCAGTACTTC. Amino acids: CASSEGAGTQYF.